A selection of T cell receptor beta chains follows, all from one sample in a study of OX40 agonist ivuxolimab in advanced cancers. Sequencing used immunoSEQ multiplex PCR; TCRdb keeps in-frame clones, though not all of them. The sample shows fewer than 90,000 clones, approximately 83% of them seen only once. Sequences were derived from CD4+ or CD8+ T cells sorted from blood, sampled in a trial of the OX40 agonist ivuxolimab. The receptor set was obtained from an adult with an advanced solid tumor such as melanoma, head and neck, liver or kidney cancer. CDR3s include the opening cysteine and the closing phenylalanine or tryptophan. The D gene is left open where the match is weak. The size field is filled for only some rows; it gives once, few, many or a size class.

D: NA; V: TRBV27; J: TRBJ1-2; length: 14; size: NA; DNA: TGTGCCAGCAGTCGACCGGGGCCGAACTATGGCCACACCTTC; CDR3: CASSRPGPNYGHTF
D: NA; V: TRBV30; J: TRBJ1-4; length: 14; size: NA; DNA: TGTGCCTGGAGCCCCCGGGACATTTATGAAAAACTGTTTTTT; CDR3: CAWSPRDIYEKLFF
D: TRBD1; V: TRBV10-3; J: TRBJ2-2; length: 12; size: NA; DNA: TGTGCCCTCAGGGGGTCGTCCGGGGAGCTGTTTTTT; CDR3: CALRGSSGELFF
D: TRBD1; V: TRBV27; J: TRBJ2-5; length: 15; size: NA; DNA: TGTGCCAGCATGATGTGGGACAGGCAGGAGGAGACCCAGTACTTC; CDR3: CASMMWDRQEETQYF
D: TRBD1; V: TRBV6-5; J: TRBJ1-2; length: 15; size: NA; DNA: TGTGCCAGCAGTTCCTGGGTCGACAGGGGGTATGGCTACACCTTC; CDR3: CASSSWVDRGYGYTF
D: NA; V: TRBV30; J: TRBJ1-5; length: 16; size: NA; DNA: TGTGCCTGGAGTGGGGGAGTGGGAGGTGAGTCCCAGCCCCAGCATTTT; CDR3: CAWSGGVGGESQPQHF
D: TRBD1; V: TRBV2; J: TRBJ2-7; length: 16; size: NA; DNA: TGTGCCAGCTTAACCCCCGGGACAGGGTTACCCTACGAGCAGTACTTC; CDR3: CASLTPGTGLPYEQYF
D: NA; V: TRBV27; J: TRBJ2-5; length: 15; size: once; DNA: TGTGCCAGCACTCCCCCTTGGGGGCTCCCCTTTATCGAGTACTTC; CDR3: CASTPPWGLPFIEYF
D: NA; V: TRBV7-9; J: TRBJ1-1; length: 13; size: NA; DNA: TGTGCCAGCAGCCTAATCGGGGGCACTGAAGCTTTCTTT; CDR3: CASSLIGGTEAFF
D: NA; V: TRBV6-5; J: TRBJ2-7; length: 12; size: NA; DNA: TGTGCCAGCAGTTATTTAGAGAACGAGCAGTACTTC; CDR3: CASSYLENEQYF
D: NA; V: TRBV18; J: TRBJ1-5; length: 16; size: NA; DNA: TGTGCCAGCTCACCACCGACAGCCACTAGCAATCAGCCCCAGCATTTT; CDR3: CASSPPTATSNQPQHF
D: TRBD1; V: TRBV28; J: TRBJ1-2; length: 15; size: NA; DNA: TGTGCCAGCAGTTTGGTCGGACAGGGGGACTATGGCTACACCTTC; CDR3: CASSLVGQGDYGYTF
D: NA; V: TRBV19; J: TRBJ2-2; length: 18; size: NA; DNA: TGTGCCAGTAGTATCATTGAAAGGTCACCCACAGGCACCGGGGAGCTGTTTTTT; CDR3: CASSIIERSPTGTGELFF
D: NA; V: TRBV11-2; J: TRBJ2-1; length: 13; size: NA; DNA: TGTGCCAGCAGCTCCCCCAATAGCGGTGAGCAGTTCTTC; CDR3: CASSSPNSGEQFF
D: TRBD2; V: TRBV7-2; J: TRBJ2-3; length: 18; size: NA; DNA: TGTGCCAGCAGCTTAAAGGTGACTAGCGGGAGGCGCGCAGATACGCAGTATTTT; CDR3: CASSLKVTSGRRADTQYF
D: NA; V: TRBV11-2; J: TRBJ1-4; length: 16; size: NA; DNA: TGTGCCAGCAGCTCATTGCCGGGACCGGCTAATGAAAAACTGTTTTTT; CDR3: CASSSLPGPANEKLFF
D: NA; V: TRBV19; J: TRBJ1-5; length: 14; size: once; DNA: TGTGCCAGTAGCCCCCCGGGAAGGTATCAGCCCCAGCATTTT; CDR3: CASSPPGRYQPQHF
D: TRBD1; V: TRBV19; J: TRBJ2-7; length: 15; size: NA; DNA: TGTGCCAGTAGTCAACTCCCGGGACAGAACTACGAGCAGTACTTC; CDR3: CASSQLPGQNYEQYF
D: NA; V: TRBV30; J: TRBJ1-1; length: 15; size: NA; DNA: TGTGCCTGGAGTGTACAGGCGCAGGCGAACACTGAAGCTTTCTTT; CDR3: CAWSVQAQANTEAFF
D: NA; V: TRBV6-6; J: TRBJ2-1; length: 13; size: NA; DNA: TGTGCCAGCAGTGGGACTCCGAGCACTGAGCAGTTCTTC; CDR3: CASSGTPSTEQFF
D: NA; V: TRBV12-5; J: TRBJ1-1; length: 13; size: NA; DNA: TGTGCTAGTGGTTACCAGGGGCGGACTGAAGCTTTCTTT; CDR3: CASGYQGRTEAFF
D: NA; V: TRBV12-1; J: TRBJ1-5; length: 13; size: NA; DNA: TGTGCCAGCAGCTTTTTGGGCAATCAGCCCCAGCATTTT; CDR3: CASSFLGNQPQHF
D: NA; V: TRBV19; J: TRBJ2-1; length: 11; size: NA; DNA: TGTGCCAGTAGTCTCCGGGCTGAGCAGTTCTTC; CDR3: CASSLRAEQFF
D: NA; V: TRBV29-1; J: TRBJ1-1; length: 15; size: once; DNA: TGCAGCGTTGCGGGACAAACCTTACCAAACACTGAAGCTTTCTTT; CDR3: CSVAGQTLPNTEAFF
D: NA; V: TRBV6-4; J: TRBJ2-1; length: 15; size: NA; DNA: TGTGCCAGCAGTGACGAGGCTAGGGGTTACAATGAGCAGTTCTTC; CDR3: CASSDEARGYNEQFF
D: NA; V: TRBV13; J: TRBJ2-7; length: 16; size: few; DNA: TGTGCCAGCAGCTTATCCGTACTATTCGCAGACTACGAGCAGTACTTC; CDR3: CASSLSVLFADYEQYF
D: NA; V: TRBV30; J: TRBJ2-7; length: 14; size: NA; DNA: TGTGCCTGGAGTCACAGGACAAGCTCCTACGAGCAGTACTTC; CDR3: CAWSHRTSSYEQYF
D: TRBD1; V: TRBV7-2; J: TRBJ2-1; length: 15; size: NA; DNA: TGTGCCAGCAGCAGGGGACAGCTAACCTACAATGAGCAGTTCTTC; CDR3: CASSRGQLTYNEQFF
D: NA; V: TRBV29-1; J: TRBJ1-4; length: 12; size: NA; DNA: TGCAGCGCCCGACATCAAGAAGAAAAACTGTTTTTT; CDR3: CSARHQEEKLFF
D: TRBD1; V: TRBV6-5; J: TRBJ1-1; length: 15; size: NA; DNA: TGTGCCAGCAGTTACACGGGGACAGGGAACACTGAAGCTTTCTTT; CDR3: CASSYTGTGNTEAFF